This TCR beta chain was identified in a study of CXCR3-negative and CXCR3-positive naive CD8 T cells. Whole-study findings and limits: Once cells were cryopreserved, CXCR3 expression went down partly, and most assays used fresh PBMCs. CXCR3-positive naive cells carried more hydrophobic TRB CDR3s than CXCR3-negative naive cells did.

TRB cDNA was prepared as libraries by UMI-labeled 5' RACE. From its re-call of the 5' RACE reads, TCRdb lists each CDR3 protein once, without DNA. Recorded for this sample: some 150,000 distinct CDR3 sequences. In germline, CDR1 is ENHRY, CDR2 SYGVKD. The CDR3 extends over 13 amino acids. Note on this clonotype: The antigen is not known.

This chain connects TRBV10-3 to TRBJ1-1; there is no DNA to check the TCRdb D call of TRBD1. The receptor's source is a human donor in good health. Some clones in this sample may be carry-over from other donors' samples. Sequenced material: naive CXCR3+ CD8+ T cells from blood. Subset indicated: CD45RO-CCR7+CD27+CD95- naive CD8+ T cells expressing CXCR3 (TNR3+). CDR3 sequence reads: CATRTFLGSEAFF.